In this sample, the clone carrying this T cell receptor (beta chain) turned up a few times. Its antigen is unknown. TCR beta libraries were prepared from cDNA with unique molecular identifiers. T cells numbering roughly 1 to 10 million yielded 450,000 to 500,000 cDNA molecules. Using its own MiXCR run on the PCR reads, TCRdb lists one record per CDR3 protein. Of around 400,000 distinct CDR3 sequences detected, roughly 36% appear once; the ten largest clones hold around 15%. These data come from a study of post-analysis software for immune sequencing data. About the study: Relapsing-remitting, secondary progressive and progressive-relapsing multiple sclerosis were all included among the disease courses. Findings of the study overall: Controls showed significantly higher normalized Chao1 diversity than did multiple sclerosis patients. Samples from one preparation batch, clustered by F measure, grouped strongly together. A handful of TRBV segments were significantly more frequent in patients than in controls. TRBV5-6, TRBV5-1 and TRBV20-1 were among these segments.

CDR1 is MGHRA, CDR2 YSYEKL, per germline. The CDR3 covers 17 residues. The ends were cut back, 0 bases at V and 1 base at J, with 14 bases in the middle. The source of this sequence is a girl aged 10-17 years with multiple sclerosis. The chain joins TRBV4-1 to TRBJ2-3; D is ambiguous. The sample was blood. The CDR3 coding sequence is TGCGCCAGCAGCCAAGAGCAGTCGGGCCCGGGCACAGATACGCAGTATTTT. Protein product: CASSQEQSGPGTDTQYF.